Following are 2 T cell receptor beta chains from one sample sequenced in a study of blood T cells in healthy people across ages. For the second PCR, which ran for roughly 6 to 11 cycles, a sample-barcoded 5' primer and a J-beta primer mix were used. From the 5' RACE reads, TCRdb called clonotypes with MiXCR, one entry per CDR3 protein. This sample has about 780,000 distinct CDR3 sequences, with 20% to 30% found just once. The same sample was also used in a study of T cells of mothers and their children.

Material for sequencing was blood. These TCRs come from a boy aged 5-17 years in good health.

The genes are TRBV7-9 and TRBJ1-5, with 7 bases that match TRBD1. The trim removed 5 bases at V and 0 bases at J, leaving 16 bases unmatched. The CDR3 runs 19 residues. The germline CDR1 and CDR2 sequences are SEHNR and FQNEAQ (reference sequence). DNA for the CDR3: TGTGCCAGCAGCCTAACCGCTCCGGACAGGCTCAATAGCAATCAGCCCCAGCATTTT. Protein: CASSLTAPDRLNSNQPQHF.

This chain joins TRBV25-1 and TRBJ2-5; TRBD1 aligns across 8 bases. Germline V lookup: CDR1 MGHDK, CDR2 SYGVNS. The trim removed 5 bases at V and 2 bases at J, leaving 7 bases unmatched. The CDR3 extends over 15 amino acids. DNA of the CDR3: TGTGCCAGCAGTTCACAGGGGGGCTTTCAAGAGACCCAGTACTTC. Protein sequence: CASSSQGGFQETQYF.